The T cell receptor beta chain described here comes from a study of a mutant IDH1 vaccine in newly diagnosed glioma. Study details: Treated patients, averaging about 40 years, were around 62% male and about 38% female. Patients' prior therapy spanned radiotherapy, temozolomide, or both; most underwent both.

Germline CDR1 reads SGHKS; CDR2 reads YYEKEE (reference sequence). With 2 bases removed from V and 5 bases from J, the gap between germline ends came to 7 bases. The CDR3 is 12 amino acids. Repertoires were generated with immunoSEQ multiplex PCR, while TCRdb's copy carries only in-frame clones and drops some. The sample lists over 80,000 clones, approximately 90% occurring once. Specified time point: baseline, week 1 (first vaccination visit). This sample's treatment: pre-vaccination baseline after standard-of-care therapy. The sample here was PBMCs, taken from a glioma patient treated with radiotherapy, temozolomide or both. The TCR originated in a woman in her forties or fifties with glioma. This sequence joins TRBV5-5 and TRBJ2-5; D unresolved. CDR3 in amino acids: CASSFDRETQYF. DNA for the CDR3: TGTGCCAGCAGCTTTGACCGGGAGACCCAGTACTTC.